This T cell receptor beta chain is drawn from a study of cytomegalovirus exposure and HLA in healthy donors. The wider study: Genotyping of roughly 400 donors showed that 80% to 85% belonged to the Caucasian-associated ancestry cluster.

General study findings and limits: Prior analysis indicated that the majority of TCR beta V segments exhibited productivity approximately 90% or approximately 30% of the time. High specificity and sensitivity for cytomegalovirus status were reported for the classifier.

This clone turned up a few times. Its specificity is unknown. With 60 Vbeta and 13 Jbeta primers, the PCR was carried out. Repertoires were generated with immunoSEQ multiplex PCR, while TCRdb's copy carries only in-frame clones and drops some. The sample has more than 110,000 clones; around 80% are singletons. The TCR was taken from a man aged 45-65 years in good health and CMV-seronegative. Specimen: PBMCs.

The CDR3 loop reads CASSLTPSGAGTDTQYF. CDR3 DNA sequence: TGTGCCAGCAGCTTAACCCCTAGCGGGGCGGGCACAGATACGCAGTATTTT. This rearrangement joins TRBV7-6 to TRBJ2-3; 9 positions match TRBD2. CDR1 and CDR2 (germline): SGHVS, FNYEAQ. V trimming: 2 bases; J trimming: 1 base; junction bases outside the gene matches: 7. There are 17 residues in the CDR3.